This TCR beta chain originates from a study of tumor-infiltrating lymphocytes in primary liver carcinoma. From approximately 490 ng total RNA, TCR beta cDNA was generated with a primer in the constant region. Employing slightly modified ARM-PCR, three nested multiplex PCR rounds were run, and these gave rise to the TCR beta libraries. Each of the first two PCR rounds ran 9 to 11 cycles with TRBV1-TRBV30 forward and C-beta reverse primers. TCRdb fed the multiplex PCR reads into MiXCR, producing one record per CDR3 protein. This table holds hundreds of thousands of distinct CDR3 sequences, roughly two thirds found once. The CDR3 has 14 residues. Germline V gene lookup returns CDR1 SGHRS and CDR2 YFSETQ. Researchers drew blood RNA from unsorted whole blood and extracted germline DNA as well. Patients had chronic HBV infection and were treatment-naive. As for this clonotype: Since the CDR3 does not end with the conserved phenylalanine or tryptophan, this likely comes from a read error.

The gene calls are TRBV5-1 and TRBJ2-7; 8 bases map to TRBD1. The sequence was collected from a man aged 40-49 years with primary liver carcinoma and hepatitis B virus infection. Sequenced material: peripheral blood. In nucleotides, the CDR3 is TGCGCCACCAGCTACGACAGGGGATCCTACGAGCAGTACTAC. Protein product: CATSYDRGSYEQYY.